The 32 T cell receptor beta chains given below trace back to one sample, sequenced in a study of T cells in Graves' hyperthyroidism and ophthalmopathy (dated by TCRdb to about 2019). The library was made by multiplex PCR. The run used an Illumina HiSeq 2000. The TCR beta CDR3 regions were amplified from RNA transcripts. For the first round of RT-PCR on the TCR CDR3, the HTBI primer set was used together with the Qiagen OneStep RT-PCR kit. TCRdb trimmed the raw reads at Q25, called clones with MiXCR and kept productive beta chains. Rows are unified per CDR3 protein, each entry keeping the most common DNA and genes. Counted in this sample were about 400,000 distinct CDR3 sequences; more than 20% of them appeared once. The ten largest account for 70% to 75% of the sample. Sequenced input: blood. The receptors shown here come from a man aged 50-60 years with Graves' hyperthyroidism.

This clonotype was counted at least ten times. The chain employs TRBV7-2 and TRBJ1-2; D gene unclear. V was trimmed by 2 bases and J by 4 bases, leaving 14 bases between them. The CDR3 spans 15 residues. From germline, CDR1 is SGHTA and CDR2 FQGNSA. The CDR3 nucleotides read TGTGCCAGCAGCTTACAGTCCGACGGAATCTATGGCTACACCTTC. Amino acids: CASSLQSDGIYGYTF.

This clonotype has at least ten counts. J is TRBJ2-3 and V is TRBV6-1; TRBD2 matches 11 bases. V dropped 5 bases and J dropped 2; count of bases not matched to a gene: 6. Looked up from germline, CDR1 is MNHNS and CDR2 is SASEGT. The CDR3 consists of 16 residues. CDR3 bases: TGTGCCAGCAGTAGCACTAGCGGGAGTGTCACAGATACGCAGTATTTT. Protein: CASSSTSGSVTDTQYF.

The rearrangement joins TRBV5-6 to TRBJ2-7; 7 positions match TRBD1. The germline V gene has CDR1 SGHDT and CDR2 YYEEEE. The CDR3 extends over 14 amino acids. V was pared by 7 bases and J by 4 bases, with 11 bases of the junction left unmatched. CDR3 DNA sequence: TGTGCCAGCGGAAAACGGGACAGTGGTTACGAGCAGTACTTC. It codes for CASGKRDSGYEQYF.

The genes are TRBV20-1 and TRBJ2-4; D unresolved. Trimming removed 2 bases at V and 1 base at J, with 12 bases between. Germline V CDR1 and CDR2: DFQATT, SNEGSKA (reference sequence). CDR3 length: 15 amino acids. The CDR3, as DNA: TGCAGTGCTAGATCCCCCTTCGGGGCCAAAAACATTCAGTACTTC. The encoded protein is CSARSPFGAKNIQYF.

The CDR3 DNA is TGTGCCATCAGTGAGCGGACTAGCGGGACGAAGGATGAGCAGTTCTTC. This encodes CAISERTSGTKDEQFF. The rearrangement links TRBV10-3 to TRBJ2-1; 12 bases match TRBD2. V dropped 2 bases and J dropped 8; count of bases not matched to a gene: 7. The germline gives CDR1 ENHRY, CDR2 SYGVKD. The CDR3 has 16 amino acids.

Ten or more counts support this clonotype. The chain has TRBV11-3 and TRBJ2-3; D unclear. Germline-derived CDR1 and CDR2 are SGHNT and YENEEA. V lost 1 base, J lost 2 bases, and 10 bases lay in between. This CDR3 comprises 15 residues. CDR3 residues: CASSLAPLTTDTQYF. DNA for the CDR3: TGTGCCAGCAGCTTAGCTCCCCTTACCACAGATACGCAGTATTTT.

In its sample, this clonotype was seen many times. This chain joins TRBV11-2 and TRBJ2-1; no clear D. CDR1 SGHAT and CDR2 FQNNGV come from the germline V gene. The CDR3 is 11 residues long. Trimming took off 5 bases at V and 4 bases at J, with 3 bases between the two ends. This chain's CDR3 is CASSAYNEQFF. The DNA of the CDR3 is TGTGCCAGCAGCGCGTACAATGAGCAGTTCTTC.

At least ten counts were recorded for this clonotype. This sequence joins TRBV28 and TRBJ1-1, with D unresolved. The CDR3 spans 13 residues. CDR1 and CDR2 from the germline V gene are MDHEN and SYDVKM. Trimming removed 6 bases at V and 10 bases at J, with 18 bases between. CDR3 nucleotide sequence: TGTGCCAGCAGCCCCCTTAACCCCCCAGCAGCTTTCTTT. It encodes CASSPLNPPAAFF.

This chain uses TRBV20-1 with TRBJ2-1; D remains unclear. V was pared by 2 bases and J by 8 bases, with 13 bases between. Per germline, CDR1 DFQATT and CDR2 SNEGSKA (reference sequence). The CDR3 has 13 amino acids. CDR3 bases: TGCAGTGCTAGATGGGCGGCGACCGATGAGCAGTTCTTC. This gives the protein CSARWAATDEQFF.

The rearrangement links TRBV9 to TRBJ2-1, with D possibly matching TRBD2 (5 bases). Trimming cost V 0 bases and J 7 bases, with 11 bases left between them. This CDR3 comprises 14 residues. In germline, CDR1 is SGDLS, CDR2 YYNGEE. The CDR3 DNA reads TGTGCCAGCAGCGTAGTTGCTCGCGGGAATGAGCAGTTCTTC. Translating gives CASSVVARGNEQFF. Looking up the rest from reference TRBV9 and TRBJ2-1 gives the full variable domain: DSGVTQTPKHLITATGQRVTLRCSPRSGDLSVYWYQQSLDQGLQFLIQYYNGEERAKGNILERFSAQQFPDLHSELNLSSLELGDSALYFCASSVVARGNEQFFGPGTRLTVL.

This clonotype was detected ten times or more. The rearrangement joins TRBV12-3 or TRBV12-4 to TRBJ1-1; D is uncertain. This CDR3 contains 12 residues. Trimming shortened V by 1 base and J by 7 bases, and 7 bases separated the two germline ends. CDR3 loop: CASSLGGFEAFF. The CDR3 DNA reads TGTGCCAGCAGTTTAGGAGGTTTTGAAGCTTTCTTT.

This chain uses TRBV10-2 with TRBJ2-7; TRBD2 agrees at 10 bases. The CDR3 loop spans 15 amino acids. J lost 5 bases, V lost 4 bases, and 8 bases had no gene match. Germline V lookup: CDR1 WSHSY, CDR2 SAAADI. The chain's CDR3 is CASSGGLAGVDEQYF. CDR3 coding DNA: TGCGCCAGCAGTGGCGGCCTAGCGGGAGTCGACGAGCAGTACTTC.

The chain combines TRBV20-1 with TRBJ2-1, with 7 positions matching TRBD2. The CDR3 consists of 15 residues. Germline CDR1 DFQATT, CDR2 SNEGSKA (reference sequence). J gave up 7 bases and V 2 bases, and 11 bases lay outside the gene matches. CDR3: CSARSSGDRWNEQFF. The CDR3 region has the DNA TGCAGTGCTAGATCTAGCGGAGACCGCTGGAATGAGCAGTTCTTC.

The V gene is TRBV11-2, the J gene TRBJ2-7, with TRBD2 matching 10 bases. The CDR3 sequence is 17 residues long. V trimming: 2 bases; J trimming: 0 bases; junction bases outside the gene matches: 7. CDR1 SGHAT and CDR2 FQNNGV come from the germline V gene. As DNA, the CDR3 is TGTGCCAGCAGCTTAACGTTTACTAGCGGGACCTCCTACGAGCAGTACTTC. Translated, it gives CASSLTFTSGTSYEQYF.

The J gene is TRBJ2-7, the V gene TRBV28; a possible D gene is TRBD2 (6 bases). This CDR3 region has 14 residues. CDR1 MDHEN and CDR2 SYDVKM come from the germline V gene. Trimming left V 7 bases short and J 0 bases short, with 13 bases between. The CDR3 DNA reads TGTGCCAGCACCTACCCCGGGAGCTCCTACGAGCAGTACTTC. Translation gives CASTYPGSSYEQYF.

V gene TRBV19 combines with J gene TRBJ2-2; 9 nucleotides match TRBD1. This CDR3 is 15 amino acids long. Germline CDR1 LNHDA, CDR2 SQIVND (reference sequence). V shed 3 bases and J 4 bases; nucleotides not matched to a gene: 3. As DNA, the CDR3 is TGTGCCAGTAGTATCAACAGGGGGCCCACCGGGGAGCTGTTTTTT. Protein product: CASSINRGPTGELFF. Full variable domain (outside the CDR3, taken from reference TRBV19 and TRBJ2-2): DGGITQSPKYLFRKEGQNVTLSCEQNLNHDAMYWYRQDPGQGLRLIYYSQIVNDFQKGDIAEGYSVSREKKESFPLTVTSAQKNPTAFYLCASSINRGPTGELFFGEGSRLTVL.

The chain employs TRBV12-3 or TRBV12-4 and TRBJ2-5; D not resolved. The CDR3 is made up of 13 amino acids. V was shortened by 11 bases and J by 4 bases, with 17 bases between the two germline ends. The CDR3 DNA reads TGTGCCCTTCCTGGTCGGCGTCCAGAGACCCAGTACTTC. Protein sequence: CALPGRRPETQYF.

The chain uses TRBV5-1 and TRBJ2-5, with 8 bases aligning to TRBD2. After removal of 4 bases from V and 5 bases from J, the junction contained 7 bases not matched to a gene. Germline V lookup: CDR1 SGHRS, CDR2 YFSETQ. This CDR3 is 14 amino acids long. CDR3 DNA sequence: TGCGCCAGCAGCATCTTAGCGGGATCTGAGACCCAGTACTTC. Its translation is CASSILAGSETQYF.

The chain recombines TRBV28 with TRBJ1-6; 8 nucleotides line up with TRBD1. Germline V lookup: CDR1 MDHEN, CDR2 SYDVKM. Unmatched junction bases numbered 14, after V lost 7 bases and J lost 9 bases. The CDR3 totals 16 residues. The CDR3 bases are TGTGCCAGCAAACAGATAACAGGGGGGATCGGTTCACCCCTCCACTTT. This sequence encodes CASKQITGGIGSPLHF.

This clonotype was detected a few times. V is TRBV15 and J is TRBJ1-1; 8 bases map to TRBD1. This CDR3 has 14 amino acids. Germline V gives CDR1 LNHNV, CDR2 YYDKDF (reference sequence). With V trimmed by 1 base and J by 3 bases, 1 base remained unmatched. The CDR3 bases are TGTGCCACCAGCAGAGCGACAGGGGACACTGAAGCTTTCTTT. Translated, it gives CATSRATGDTEAFF.

This clonotype was found a few times. The chain links TRBV5-1 to TRBJ2-2; 11 nucleotides line up with TRBD2. The junction had 6 bases not matched to a gene; V was cut back by 0 bases and J by 5 bases. CDR1 is SGHRS and CDR2 is YFSETQ in the germline V gene. This CDR3 contains 17 residues. CDR3 region: CASSLGTLAGGTGELFF. CDR3 DNA: TGCGCCAGCAGCTTGGGAACCCTAGCGGGAGGAACCGGGGAGCTGTTTTTT.

There are a few counts of this clonotype. The chain is built from TRBV30 and TRBJ1-1, with a possible D match to TRBD1 (5 bases). The germline CDR1 and CDR2 sequences are GTSNPN and SVGIG (reference sequence). The CDR3 length is 13 residues. V lost 3 bases and J lost 9, with 17 bases in between. In DNA, the CDR3 is TGTGCCTGGAGGGGCAGGGAGGGGAACCAAGCTTTCTTT. The encoded protein is CAWRGREGNQAFF.

This chain uses TRBV4-1 with TRBJ1-6; no clear D gene. The V end lost 4 bases, the J end lost 7 bases, and 17 bases lay between the germline ends. CDR3 length: 16 residues. CDR1 and CDR2 from the germline V gene are MGHRA and YSYEKL. The CDR3 spells CASSPREGLDNSPLHF. Here the CDR3 DNA reads TGCGCCAGCAGCCCGCGAGAGGGCCTTGACAATTCACCCCTCCACTTT.

Only a few counts were recorded for this clonotype. The genes are TRBV11-2 and TRBJ2-3, with 10 bases that match TRBD1. V lost 2 bases, J lost 3 bases, and 14 bases stayed unmatched. Germline V gene sequence: CDR1 SGHAT, CDR2 FQNNGV. This CDR3 contains 19 residues. CDR3 sequence (DNA): TGTGCCAGCAGCTTAAGGTGGGAGACAGGGGGCTTGAGAACAGATACGCAGTATTTT. Translated, it gives CASSLRWETGGLRTDTQYF.

The sample holds a few counts of this clonotype. With a much larger clone just one base away, this may be a read error. The chain carries TRBV3-1 and TRBJ1-1; weak D call: TRBD1 (5 bases). This CDR3 has 11 residues. V dropped 6 bases and J dropped 3 bases, with 5 bases sitting between them. Germline V lookup: CDR1 LGHDT, CDR2 YNNKEL (reference sequence). This chain's CDR3 is CASRGDTEAFF. In nucleotides, the CDR3 is TGTGCCAGCAGGGGGGACACTGAAGCTTTCTTT.

This clonotype was recorded many times. The J gene is TRBJ1-1, the V gene TRBV3-1, with D unresolved. Germline V gene data show CDR1 as LGHDT and CDR2 as YNNKEL (reference sequence). Deletions cut 4 bases from V and 6 bases from J, with 18 bases between. The CDR3 is 15 amino acids. CDR3 DNA: TGTGCCAGCAGCCCCCAAGGTATGGGGTCGTCTGAAGCTTTCTTT. It specifies CASSPQGMGSSEAFF.

This clonotype was counted only a few times. The J gene is TRBJ2-7, the V gene TRBV7-2; the match to TRBD2 covers 11 bases. The germline V gene encodes CDR1 SGHTA and CDR2 FQGNSA. J was trimmed by 2 bases and V by 5 bases; bases with no gene match: 23. The CDR3 loop spans 21 amino acids. The CDR3 here is CASSQVYAVTGNSGRAYEQYF. Here the CDR3 DNA reads TGTGCCAGCAGCCAAGTGTATGCCGTGACAGGGAATAGCGGGAGGGCCTACGAGCAGTACTTC.

About this clonotype itself: The junction shows a germline mismatch at one end, possibly a read error. This chain uses TRBV6-1 with TRBJ2-1; tentative D call: TRBD2 (5 bases). The germline V gene encodes CDR1 MNHNS and CDR2 SASEGT. CDR3 length equals 15 residues. The CDR3 nucleotides read TGTGCCAGCATCGGACGTGAGGGCTCCTACAATGAGCGGTTCTTC. Protein: CASIGREGSYNERFF.

J is TRBJ2-7 and V is TRBV20-1, with 10 nucleotides matching TRBD2. The CDR3 is 14 residues long. J lost 2 bases, V lost 3 bases, and 4 bases had no gene match. CDR1 is DFQATT and CDR2 is SNEGSKA in the germline V gene (reference sequence). The CDR3 protein is CSARSGRGTYEQYF. Written as DNA, the CDR3 is TGCAGTGCTAGGAGCGGGAGGGGAACCTACGAGCAGTACTTC.

The chain couples TRBV5-8 to TRBJ1-2; 10 bases fit TRBD1. The germline gives CDR1 SGHTS, CDR2 YDEGEE. This CDR3 comprises 13 residues. J gave up 10 bases and V 6 bases, and 9 bases lay outside the gene matches. CDR3 in DNA: TGTGCCAGCACCTTAACGGGACAGGGGACCTACACCTTC. The encoded protein is CASTLTGQGTYTF.

The chain is built from TRBV6-1 and TRBJ1-5; 9 bases match TRBD1. Germline assignment: CDR1 MNHNS and CDR2 SASEGT. The CDR3 sequence is 16 residues long. V lost 6 bases to trimming and J lost 7 bases; unmatched junction nucleotides: 13. In DNA form, the CDR3 reads TGTGCCAGCAGCTTGTTGGGACAGGGCTTAGGGCAGCCCCAGCATTTT. Encoded protein: CASSLLGQGLGQPQHF.

This clonotype was recorded at least ten times. This chain links TRBV30 with TRBJ1-1, with D unresolved. CDR3 length: 13 residues. Per the germline V gene, CDR1 is GTSNPN and CDR2 is SVGIG (reference sequence). V was shortened by 2 bases and J by 0 bases, with 7 bases between the two germline ends. CDR3 amino acids: CAWSWRMNTEAFF. The CDR3 bases are TGTGCCTGGAGTTGGAGGATGAACACTGAAGCTTTCTTT.